This T cell receptor beta chain originates from a study of Graves' ophthalmopathy and Graves' hyperthyroidism. The CDR3 sequence is 16 residues long. Trimming took 3 bases from V and 2 from J, leaving 16 bases between them. This clonotype was seen at least ten times. Scientists amplified the TCR beta CDR3 regions from RNA transcripts. The first-round RT-PCR employed HTBI primers together with the Qiagen OneStep RT-PCR kit. A multiplex PCR was then performed as the second round. TCRdb reprocessed the multiplex PCR reads via MiXCR and lists one record per CDR3 protein. The repertoire consists of approximately 480,000 distinct CDR3 sequences, with 14% occurring once and the leading ten covering about 10%.

The V call is TRBV12-3 or TRBV12-4, the J call TRBJ1-1; no reliable D call. The sequencing sample was made of blood. This TCR was sampled from a woman aged 25 to 45 with Graves' ophthalmopathy. The CDR3: CASSLFVRGDNTEAFF. The CDR3 DNA is TGTGCCAGCAGTTTGTTCGTTCGGGGAGATAACACTGAAGCTTTCTTT.